This T cell receptor (beta chain) was found in a study of response to subunit inactivated influenza vaccine. General study results and limits: That few new T cells are recruited by each seasonal influenza vaccination was the authors' suggestion.

TCRdb redid the calling of the RT-PCR reads with MiXCR, one entry per CDR3 protein. The sample has roughly 460,000 distinct CDR3 sequences; 9.5% to 12% are singletons. Germline loops: CDR1 MDHEN, CDR2 SYDVKM. The CDR3 extends over 14 amino acids. Deletions cut 3 bases from V and 7 bases from J, with 10 bases between. This clonotype was counted many times. The antigen remains unidentified. The source was PBMCs from blood, collected about 40 days after vaccination. The source is a middle-aged man who received an inactivated influenza vaccine. This rearrangement joins TRBV28 to TRBJ1-6; D gene uncertain. In DNA, the CDR3 is TGTGCCAGCAGTTTCTCTCCCGGCAATTCACCCCTCCACTTT. It is translated as CASSFSPGNSPLHF.